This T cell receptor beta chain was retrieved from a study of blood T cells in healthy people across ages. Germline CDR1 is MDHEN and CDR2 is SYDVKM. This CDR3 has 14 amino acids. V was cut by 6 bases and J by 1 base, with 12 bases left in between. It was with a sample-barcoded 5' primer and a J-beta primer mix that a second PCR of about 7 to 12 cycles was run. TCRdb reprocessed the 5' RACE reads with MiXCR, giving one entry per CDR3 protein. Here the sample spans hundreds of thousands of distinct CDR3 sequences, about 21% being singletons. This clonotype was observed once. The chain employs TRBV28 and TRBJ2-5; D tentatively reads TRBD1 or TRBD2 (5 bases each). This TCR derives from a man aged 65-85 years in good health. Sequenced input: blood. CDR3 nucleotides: TGTGCCAGCAGCTCAGCGGACATCCAAGAGACCCAGTACTTC. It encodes CASSSADIQETQYF. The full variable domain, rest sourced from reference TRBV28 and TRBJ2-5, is DVKVTQSSRYLVKRTGEKVFLECVQDMDHENMFWYRQDPGLGLRLIYFSYDVKMKEKGDIPEGYSVSREKKERFSLILESASTNQTSMYLCASSSADIQETQYFGPGTRLLVL.